These 19 T cell receptor beta chains originate from one sample sequenced in a study of blood T cell repertoires in COVID-19. Produced via immunoSEQ multiplex PCR; TCRdb's table is partial and in-frame only. The sample has approximately 56,000 clones; about four fifths are singletons. Sample: peripheral blood. These receptors were taken from a woman of 80 years or more with COVID-19, enrolled during active disease.

V is TRBV7-3 and J is TRBJ2-5, with 9 bases aligning to TRBD1. The CDR3 is made up of 14 amino acids. The V segment lost 5 bases and the J segment 3 bases; nucleotides outside the gene matches: 4. Germline CDR1 and CDR2: SGHTA and FQGTGA. CDR3 bases: TGTGCCAGCAGCGCAGACAGGGGGGAAGAGACCCAGTACTTC. This codes for CASSADRGEETQYF.

The chain links TRBV15 to TRBJ2-5; 7 nucleotides align to TRBD2. Germline V gene data show CDR1 as LNHNV and CDR2 as YYDKDF (reference sequence). The CDR3 extends over 16 amino acids. Trimming removed 0 bases from V and 1 base from J; junction bases left unmatched: 5. CDR3: CATSRERGGGQETQYF. The CDR3, as DNA: TGTGCCACCAGCAGAGAAAGGGGCGGGGGCCAAGAGACCCAGTACTTC. The full variable domain, its missing parts supplied by reference TRBV15 and TRBJ2-5, is DAMVIQNPRYQVTQFGKPVTLSCSQTLNHNVMYWYQQKSSQAPKLLFHYYDKDFNNEADTPDNFQSRRPNTSFCFLDIRSPGLGDTAMYLCATSRERGGGQETQYFGPGTRLLVL.

This clone was recorded a few times. The gene calls are TRBV9 and TRBJ2-2; 10 nucleotides match TRBD2. Germline values: CDR1 SGDLS, CDR2 YYNGEE. V gave up 4 bases and J gave up 4 bases; unmatched junction bases: 10. This CDR3 is built from 17 residues. The CDR3 sequence is CASSPKGLADPTGELFF. CDR3 DNA: TGTGCCAGCAGCCCAAAAGGACTAGCGGACCCCACCGGGGAGCTGTTTTTT.

The V and J genes are TRBV10-3 and TRBJ1-2, with D unclear. Trimming pared 0 bases from V and 5 bases from J, leaving 13 bases between. Germline CDR1 ENHRY, CDR2 SYGVKD. The CDR3 runs 15 residues. The CDR3 sequence: CAISESKFERYGYTF. CDR3 nucleotides: TGTGCCATCAGTGAGTCTAAGTTCGAGAGATATGGCTACACCTTC.

The J gene is TRBJ1-5, the V gene TRBV9; 11 nucleotides match TRBD1. Germline trimming cut 3 bases from V and 5 bases from J; bases unmatched to any gene: 10. Germline assignment: CDR1 SGDLS and CDR2 YYNGEE. The CDR3 covers 17 residues. CDR3 nucleotide sequence: TGTGCCAGCAGCGCAAGCTCCGGGACAGGGGGATATCAGCCCCAGCATTTT. Amino acids: CASSASSGTGGYQPQHF.

The chain couples TRBV29-1 to TRBJ1-1, with a tentative D call TRBD1 (5 bases). The V and J ends lost 4 bases and 6 bases respectively, with 15 bases between them. Germline lookup yields CDR1 SQVTM and CDR2 ANQGSEA. This CDR3 region has 13 residues. The CDR3: CSVGDGGVAEAFF. The CDR3 region has the DNA TGCAGCGTTGGAGATGGGGGGGTCGCTGAAGCTTTCTTT.

This clone was detected only once. The rearrangement uses TRBV2 and TRBJ1-4; TRBD1 matches at 9 bases. The germline V gene has CDR1 SNHLY and CDR2 FYNNEI. The CDR3 runs to 13 residues. The J segment lost 5 bases and the V segment lost 6 bases, leaving 1 base of the junction unmatched. The CDR3, as DNA: TGTGCCAGCAGGACAGGGGGGAATGAAAAACTGTTTTTT. Amino acid sequence: CASRTGGNEKLFF.

The chain uses TRBV5-5 and TRBJ2-1; 12 bases are a match to TRBD2. Trimming removed 3 bases from V and 7 bases from J; junction bases left unmatched: 14. Germline V gene sequence: CDR1 SGHKS, CDR2 YYEKEE (reference sequence). The CDR3 length is 18 residues. CDR3 residues: CASSWGLAGGNHANEQFF. The CDR3 DNA reads TGTGCCAGCAGCTGGGGGCTAGCGGGAGGGAACCACGCAAATGAGCAGTTCTTC.

V and J are TRBV27 and TRBJ2-1; 7 bases are a match to TRBD2. CDR1 MNHEY and CDR2 SMNVEV come from the germline V gene (reference sequence). This CDR3 has 14 amino acids. Trimming removed 5 bases from V and 7 bases from J; junction bases left unmatched: 8. The CDR3 loop reads CASSVREGRNEQFF. The CDR3 DNA sequence: TGTGCCAGCAGTGTGAGGGAGGGCCGAAATGAGCAGTTCTTC.

This chain links TRBV30 with TRBJ2-3; possibly TRBD2 for D (5 bases). The V gene lost 7 bases and the J gene lost 2 bases, with 10 bases spanning the gap. The CDR3 totals 12 residues. Germline V gives CDR1 GTSNPN, CDR2 SVGIG (reference sequence). The CDR3 sequence: CALGRFTDTQYF. CDR3 DNA: TGTGCCTTGGGGAGATTCACAGATACGCAGTATTTT.

J is TRBJ2-2 and V is TRBV18, with 7 bases lining up with TRBD2. The CDR3 contains 15 residues. CDR1 and CDR2 from the germline V gene are KGHSH and LQKENI. Unmatched junction bases numbered 2, after V lost 3 bases and J lost 1 base. The CDR3 sequence: CASSPGLENTGELFF. The CDR3 region has the DNA TGTGCCAGCTCACCTGGACTAGAGAACACCGGGGAGCTGTTTTTT.

This clone appeared once. This sequence joins TRBV7-8 and TRBJ1-2, with a weak D call TRBD1 (5 bases). Trimming stripped 3 bases from V and 3 bases from J, with 11 bases between. The germline CDR1 and CDR2 sequences are SGHVS and FQNEAQ. This CDR3 region has 14 residues. For the CDR3, the DNA is TGTGCCAGCAGCTTTTTGGGCAGGGACTATGGCTACACCTTC. It yields the protein CASSFLGRDYGYTF.

The rearrangement links TRBV9 to TRBJ2-2; 9 nucleotides align to TRBD1. V lost 0 bases, J lost 5 bases, and 5 bases stayed unmatched. The CDR3 extends over 16 amino acids. Germline V CDR1 and CDR2: SGDLS, YYNGEE. The CDR3 coding sequence is TGTGCCAGCAGCGTAGCGGGACAGGGTCCTACCGGGGAGCTGTTTTTT. Its translation is CASSVAGQGPTGELFF.

The chain carries TRBV5-6 and TRBJ2-5; D is unclear. There are 14 residues in the CDR3. Germline V gene sequence: CDR1 SGHDT, CDR2 YYEEEE. V was cut by 0 bases and J by 4 bases, with 10 bases left in between. CDR3 nucleotide sequence: TGTGCCAGCAGCTTGGTTTCCCCCGGAGAGACCCAGTACTTC. This translates into CASSLVSPGETQYF.

This chain uses TRBV4-1 with TRBJ2-7, with 8 positions matching TRBD2. The length of the CDR3 is 15 residues. With V trimmed by 0 bases and J by 7 bases, 8 bases remained unmatched. Germline loops: CDR1 MGHRA, CDR2 YSYEKL. CDR3 sequence (DNA): TGCGCCAGCAGCCAAGAGGCGGGAGGAGTAGGGGAGCAGTACTTC. This translates into CASSQEAGGVGEQYF.

This chain connects TRBV30 to TRBJ1-6, with 7 nucleotides matching TRBD1. This CDR3 spans 14 amino acids. Germline V CDR1 and CDR2: GTSNPN, SVGIG (reference sequence). V lost 2 bases to trimming and J lost 7 bases; unmatched junction nucleotides: 5. CDR3 amino acids: CAWSLGQQNSPLHF. CDR3 in DNA: TGTGCCTGGAGTTTGGGACAGCAGAATTCACCCCTCCACTTT.

This chain uses TRBV19 with TRBJ2-3; 8 bases agree with TRBD2. The trim removed 6 bases at V and 1 base at J, leaving 9 bases unmatched. In germline, CDR1 is LNHDA, CDR2 SQIVND (reference sequence). The CDR3 length is 16 residues. The DNA of the CDR3 is TGTGCCAGTAGGGCCAGCGGGAGTATGCGCACAGATACGCAGTATTTT. It codes for CASRASGSMRTDTQYF.

This sequence joins TRBV19 and TRBJ2-7; TRBD2 aligns across 7 bases. CDR1 is LNHDA and CDR2 is SQIVND in the germline V gene (reference sequence). The CDR3 runs to 12 residues. J lost 3 bases, V lost 7 bases, and 3 bases had no gene match. The CDR3 reads CASTSGFYEQYF. CDR3 coding DNA: TGTGCCAGTACTAGCGGATTCTACGAGCAGTACTTC.

The V call is TRBV4-1, the J call TRBJ2-3, with TRBD2 matching 13 bases. Trimming cost V 0 bases and J 5 bases; bases outside gene matches: 5. The CDR3 has 17 residues. Germline lookup yields CDR1 MGHRA and CDR2 YSYEKL. Written as DNA, the CDR3 is TGCGCCAGCAGCCAAGATACTAGCGGGGGGGTTGAAGATACGCAGTATTTT. It is translated as CASSQDTSGGVEDTQYF.